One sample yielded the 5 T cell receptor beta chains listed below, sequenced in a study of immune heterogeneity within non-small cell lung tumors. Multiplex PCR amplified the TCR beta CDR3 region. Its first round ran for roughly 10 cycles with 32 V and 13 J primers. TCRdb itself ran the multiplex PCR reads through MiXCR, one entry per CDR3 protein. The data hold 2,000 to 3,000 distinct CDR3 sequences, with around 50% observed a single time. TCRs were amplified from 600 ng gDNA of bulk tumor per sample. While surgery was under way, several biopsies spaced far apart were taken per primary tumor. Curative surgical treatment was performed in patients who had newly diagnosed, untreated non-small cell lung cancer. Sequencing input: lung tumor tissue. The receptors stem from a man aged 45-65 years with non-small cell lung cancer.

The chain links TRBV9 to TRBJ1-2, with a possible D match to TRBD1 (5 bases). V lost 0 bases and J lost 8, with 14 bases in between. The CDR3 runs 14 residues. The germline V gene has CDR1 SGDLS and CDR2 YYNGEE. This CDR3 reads CASSVGAQGRGYTF. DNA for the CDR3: TGTGCCAGCAGCGTAGGAGCGCAGGGAAGAGGCTACACCTTC.

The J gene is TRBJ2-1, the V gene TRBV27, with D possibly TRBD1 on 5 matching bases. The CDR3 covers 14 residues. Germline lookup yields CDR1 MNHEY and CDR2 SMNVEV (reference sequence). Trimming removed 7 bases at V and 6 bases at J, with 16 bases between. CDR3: CASKSPPRVNEQFF. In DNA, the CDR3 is TGTGCCAGCAAATCTCCCCCCAGGGTCAATGAGCAGTTCTTC.

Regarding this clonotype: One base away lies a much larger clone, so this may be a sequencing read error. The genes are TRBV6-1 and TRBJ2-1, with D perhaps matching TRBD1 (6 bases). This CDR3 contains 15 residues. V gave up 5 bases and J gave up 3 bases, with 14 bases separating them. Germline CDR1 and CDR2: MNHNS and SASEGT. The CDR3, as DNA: TGTGCCAGCAGTCGCCCAGGGGATTTCTACAATGAGCAGTTCTTC. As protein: CASSRPGDFYNEQFF.

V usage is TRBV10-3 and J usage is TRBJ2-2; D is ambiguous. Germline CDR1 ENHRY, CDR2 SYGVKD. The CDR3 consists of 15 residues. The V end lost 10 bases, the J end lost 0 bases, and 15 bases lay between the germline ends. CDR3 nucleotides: TGTGCCACCGTGGGTAGTATCGCGAACACCGGGGAGCTGTTTTTT. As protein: CATVGSIANTGELFF.

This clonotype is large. The CDR3 nucleotides are TGTGCCAGTAGTGCCACCTTCCAAGAGACCCAGTACTTC. This encodes CASSATFQETQYF. The chain couples TRBV19 to TRBJ2-5; D call uncertain. The CDR3 is 13 amino acids. Per germline, CDR1 LNHDA and CDR2 SQIVND (reference sequence). Deletions cut 5 bases from V and 1 base from J, with 8 bases between.